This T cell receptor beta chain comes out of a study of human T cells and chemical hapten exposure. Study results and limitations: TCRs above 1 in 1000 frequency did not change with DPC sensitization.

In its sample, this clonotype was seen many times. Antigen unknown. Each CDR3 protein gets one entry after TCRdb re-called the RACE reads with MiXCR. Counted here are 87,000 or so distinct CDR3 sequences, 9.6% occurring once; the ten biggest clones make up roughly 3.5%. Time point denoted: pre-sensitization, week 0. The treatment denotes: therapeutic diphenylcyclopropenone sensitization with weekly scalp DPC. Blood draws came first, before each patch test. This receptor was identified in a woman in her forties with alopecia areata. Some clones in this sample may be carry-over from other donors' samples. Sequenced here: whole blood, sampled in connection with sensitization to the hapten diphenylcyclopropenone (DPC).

CDR3 bases: TGTGCCAGCAGCCAAGATAGGGGGGCAAGCCAGCCCCAGCATTTT. It encodes CASSQDRGASQPQHF. The chain uses TRBV4-2 and TRBJ1-5, with a weak D call TRBD1 (6 bases). The CDR3 spans 15 residues. The V gene's germline CDR1 is LGHNA and CDR2 YNFKEQ. Between the trimmed V and J ends, which lost 0 bases and 7 bases, there was a span of 13 bases.